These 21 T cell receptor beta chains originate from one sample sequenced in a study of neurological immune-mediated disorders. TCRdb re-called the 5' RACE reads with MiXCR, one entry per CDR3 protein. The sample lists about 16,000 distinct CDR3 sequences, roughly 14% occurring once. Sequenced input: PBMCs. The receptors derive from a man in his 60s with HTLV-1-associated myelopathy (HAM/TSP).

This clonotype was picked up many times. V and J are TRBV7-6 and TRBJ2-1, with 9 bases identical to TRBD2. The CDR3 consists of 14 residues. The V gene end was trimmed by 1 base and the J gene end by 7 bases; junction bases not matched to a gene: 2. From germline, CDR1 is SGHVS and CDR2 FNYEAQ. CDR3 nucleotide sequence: TGTGCCAGCAGCTTAGGCGGGGGGGCGAATGAGCAGTTCTTC. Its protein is CASSLGGGANEQFF.

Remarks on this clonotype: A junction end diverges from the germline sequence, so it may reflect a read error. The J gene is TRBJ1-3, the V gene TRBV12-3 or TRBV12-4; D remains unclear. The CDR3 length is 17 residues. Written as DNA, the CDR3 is TGTGCCAGCAGTTCCGCCGTCTTCATGATCTCTGGAAACACCATAAATTTT. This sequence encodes CASSSAVFMISGNTINF.

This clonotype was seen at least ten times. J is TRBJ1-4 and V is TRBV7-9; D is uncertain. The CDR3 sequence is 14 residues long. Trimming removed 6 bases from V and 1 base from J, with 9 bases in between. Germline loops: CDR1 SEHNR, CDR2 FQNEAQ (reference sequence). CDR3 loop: CASRSMVTNEKLFF. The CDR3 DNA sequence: TGTGCCAGCAGGAGCATGGTAACTAATGAAAAACTGTTTTTT.

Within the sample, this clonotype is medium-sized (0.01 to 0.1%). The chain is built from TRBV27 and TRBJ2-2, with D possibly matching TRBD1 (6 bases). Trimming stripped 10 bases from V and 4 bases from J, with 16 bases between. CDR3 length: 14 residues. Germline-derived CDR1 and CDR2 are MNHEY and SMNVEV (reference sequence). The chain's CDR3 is CATRRAGATGELFF. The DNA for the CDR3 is TGTGCCACCCGGCGGGCAGGGGCCACCGGGGAGCTGTTTTTT.

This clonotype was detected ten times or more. Written as DNA, the CDR3 is TGCAGCGTTGTGGAGGGGACAGCAAATCAGCCCCAGCATTTT. It translates to CSVVEGTANQPQHF. J is TRBJ1-5 and V is TRBV29-1, with 7 bases lining up with TRBD1. The V gene end was trimmed by 4 bases and the J gene end by 4 bases; junction bases not matched to a gene: 7. This CDR3 has 14 amino acids. Germline-derived CDR1 and CDR2 are SQVTM and ANQGSEA.

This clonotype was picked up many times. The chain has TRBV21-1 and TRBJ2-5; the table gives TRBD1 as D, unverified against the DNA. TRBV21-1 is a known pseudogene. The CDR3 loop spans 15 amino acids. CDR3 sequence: CASSKVPRQGETQYF. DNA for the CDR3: TGTGCCAGCAGCAAGGTACCCCGACAGGGAGAGACCCAGTACTTC.

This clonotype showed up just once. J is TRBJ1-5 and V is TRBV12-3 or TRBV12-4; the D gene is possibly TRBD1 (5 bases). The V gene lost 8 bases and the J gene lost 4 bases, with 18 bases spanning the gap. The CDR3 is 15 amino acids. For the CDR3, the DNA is TGTGCCAGCTACGGGGCCCGTGGGGGGAATCAGCCCCAGCATTTT. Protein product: CASYGARGGNQPQHF.

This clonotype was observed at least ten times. The CDR3 sequence is CASSSGGSSYEQYF. The CDR3 DNA is TGTGCCAGCAGTTCAGGGGGGAGCTCCTACGAGCAGTACTTC. This chain links TRBV27 with TRBJ2-7; D possibly corresponds to TRBD1 (7 bases). V was trimmed by 4 bases and J by 0 bases, leaving 10 bases between them. Germline values: CDR1 MNHEY, CDR2 SMNVEV (reference sequence). The CDR3 runs to 14 residues.

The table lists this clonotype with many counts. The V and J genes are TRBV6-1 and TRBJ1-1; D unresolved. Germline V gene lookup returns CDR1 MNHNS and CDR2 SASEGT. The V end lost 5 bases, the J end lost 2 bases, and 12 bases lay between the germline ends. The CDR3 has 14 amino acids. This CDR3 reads CASSMNGANTEAFF. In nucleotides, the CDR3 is TGTGCCAGCAGTATGAACGGCGCCAACACTGAAGCTTTCTTT.

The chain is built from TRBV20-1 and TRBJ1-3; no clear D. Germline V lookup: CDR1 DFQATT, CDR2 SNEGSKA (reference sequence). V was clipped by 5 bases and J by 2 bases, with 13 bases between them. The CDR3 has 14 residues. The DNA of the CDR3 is TGCAGTGCTGCACAACCCGCGGCTGGAAACACCATATATTTT. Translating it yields CSAAQPAAGNTIYF.

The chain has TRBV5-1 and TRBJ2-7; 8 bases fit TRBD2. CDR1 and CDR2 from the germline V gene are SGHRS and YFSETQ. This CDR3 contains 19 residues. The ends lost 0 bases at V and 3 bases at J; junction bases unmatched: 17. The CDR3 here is CASSLGVRGAQDLSYEQYF. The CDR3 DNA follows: TGCGCCAGCAGCTTGGGAGTGCGGGGGGCCCAAGACTTGAGCTACGAGCAGTACTTC.

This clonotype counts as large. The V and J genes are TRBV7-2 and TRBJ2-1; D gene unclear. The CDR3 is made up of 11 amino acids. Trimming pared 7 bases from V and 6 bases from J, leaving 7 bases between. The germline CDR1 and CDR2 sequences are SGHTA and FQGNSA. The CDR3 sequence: CASTPFNEQFF. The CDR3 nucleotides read TGTGCCAGCACTCCATTCAATGAGCAGTTCTTC.

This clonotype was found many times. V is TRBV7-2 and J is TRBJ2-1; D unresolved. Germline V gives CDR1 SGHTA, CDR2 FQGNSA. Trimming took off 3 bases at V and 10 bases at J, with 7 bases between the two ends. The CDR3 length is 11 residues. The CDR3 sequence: CASSFGPEQFF. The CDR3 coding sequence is TGTGCCAGCAGCTTCGGGCCCGAGCAGTTCTTC.

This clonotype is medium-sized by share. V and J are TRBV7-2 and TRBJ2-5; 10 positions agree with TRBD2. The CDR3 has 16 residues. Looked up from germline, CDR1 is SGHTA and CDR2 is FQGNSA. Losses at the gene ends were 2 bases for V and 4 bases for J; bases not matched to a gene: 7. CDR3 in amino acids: CASSLQSGGARETQYF. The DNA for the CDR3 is TGTGCCAGCAGCTTACAGAGCGGGGGGGCCCGAGAGACCCAGTACTTC.

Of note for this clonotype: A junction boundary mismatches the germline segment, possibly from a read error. Here the CDR3 reads CARSSVGVGGYTF. In DNA, the CDR3 is TGCGCCAGAAGCTCGGTAGGAGTGGGTGGCTACACCTTC. The chain combines TRBV5-1 with TRBJ1-2, with unresolved D. Germline assignment: CDR1 SGHRS and CDR2 YFSETQ. The CDR3 has 13 amino acids.

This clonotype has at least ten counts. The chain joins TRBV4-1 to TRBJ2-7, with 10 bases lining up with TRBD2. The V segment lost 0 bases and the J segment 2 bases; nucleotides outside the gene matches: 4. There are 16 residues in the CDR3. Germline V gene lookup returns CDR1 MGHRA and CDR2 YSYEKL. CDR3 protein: CASSQDGGTSAYEQYF. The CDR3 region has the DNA TGCGCCAGCAGCCAAGATGGGGGGACTAGCGCCTACGAGCAGTACTTC.

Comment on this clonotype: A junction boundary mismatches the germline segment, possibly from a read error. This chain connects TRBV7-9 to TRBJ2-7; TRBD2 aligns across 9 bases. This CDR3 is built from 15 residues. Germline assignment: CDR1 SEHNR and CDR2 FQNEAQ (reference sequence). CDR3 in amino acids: CVSSFLGGGGNEQNF. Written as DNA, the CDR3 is TGTGTCAGCAGCTTCCTGGGCGGGGGGGGAAACGAGCAGAACTTC.

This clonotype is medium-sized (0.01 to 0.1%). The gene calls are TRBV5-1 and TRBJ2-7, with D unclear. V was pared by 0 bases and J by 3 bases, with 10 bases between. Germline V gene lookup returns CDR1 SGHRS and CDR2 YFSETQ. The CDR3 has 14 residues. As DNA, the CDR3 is TGCGCCAGCAGCTTGGCACCTTTAAACTACGAGCAGTACTTC. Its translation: CASSLAPLNYEQYF.

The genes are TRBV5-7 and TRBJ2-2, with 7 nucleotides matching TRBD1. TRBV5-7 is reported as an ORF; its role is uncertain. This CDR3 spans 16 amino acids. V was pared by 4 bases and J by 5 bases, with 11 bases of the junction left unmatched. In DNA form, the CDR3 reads TGTGCCAGCAGCCCCAGGACAGGTTGGGAAACCGGGGAGCTGTTTTTT. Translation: CASSPRTGWETGELFF.

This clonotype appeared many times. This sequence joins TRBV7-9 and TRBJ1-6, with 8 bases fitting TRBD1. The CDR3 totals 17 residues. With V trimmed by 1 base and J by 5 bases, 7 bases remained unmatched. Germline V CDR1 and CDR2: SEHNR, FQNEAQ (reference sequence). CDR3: CASSLGEQGVDNSPLHF. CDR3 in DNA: TGTGCCAGCAGCTTAGGGGAACAGGGGGTTGATAATTCACCCCTCCACTTT.

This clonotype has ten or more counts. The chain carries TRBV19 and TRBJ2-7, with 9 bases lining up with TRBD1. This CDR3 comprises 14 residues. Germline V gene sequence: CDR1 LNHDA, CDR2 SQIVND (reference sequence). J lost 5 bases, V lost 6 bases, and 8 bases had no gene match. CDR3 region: CASSAGTGYDEQYF. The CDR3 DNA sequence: TGTGCCAGTAGCGCCGGGACAGGGTACGACGAGCAGTACTTC.